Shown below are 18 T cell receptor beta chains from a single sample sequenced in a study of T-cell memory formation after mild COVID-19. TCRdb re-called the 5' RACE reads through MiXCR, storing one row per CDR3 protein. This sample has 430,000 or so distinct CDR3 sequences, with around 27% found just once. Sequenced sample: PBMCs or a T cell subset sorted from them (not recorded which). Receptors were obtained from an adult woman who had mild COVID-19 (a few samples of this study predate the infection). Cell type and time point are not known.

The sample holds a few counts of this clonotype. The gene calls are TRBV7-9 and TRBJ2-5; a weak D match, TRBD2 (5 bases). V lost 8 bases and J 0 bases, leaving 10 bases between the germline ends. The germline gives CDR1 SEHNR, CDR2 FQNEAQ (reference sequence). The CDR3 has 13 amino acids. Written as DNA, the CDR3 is TGTGCCAGCGGGAGCCTGTACCAAGAGACCCAGTACTTC. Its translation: CASGSLYQETQYF.

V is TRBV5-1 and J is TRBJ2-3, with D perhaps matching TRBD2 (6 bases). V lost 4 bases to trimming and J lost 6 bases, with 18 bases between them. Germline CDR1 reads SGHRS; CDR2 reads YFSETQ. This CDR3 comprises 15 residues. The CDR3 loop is CASSAAEGGGDTQYF. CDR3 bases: TGCGCCAGCAGCGCGGCAGAGGGTGGAGGGGATACGCAGTATTTT.

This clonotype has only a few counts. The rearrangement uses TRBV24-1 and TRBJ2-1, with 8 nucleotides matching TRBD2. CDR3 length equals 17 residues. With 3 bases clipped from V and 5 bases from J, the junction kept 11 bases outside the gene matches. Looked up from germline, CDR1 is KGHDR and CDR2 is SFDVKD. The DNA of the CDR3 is TGTGCCACCAGTGATCAGTTCGGGAGGGAAGGGGACAATGAGCAGTTCTTC. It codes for CATSDQFGREGDNEQFF.

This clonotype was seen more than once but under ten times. The CDR3 region is CASSFEQHSTDTQYF. Here the CDR3 DNA reads TGCGCCAGCAGCTTTGAGCAGCACAGCACAGATACGCAGTATTTT. The chain is built from TRBV5-1 and TRBJ2-3, with D hard to call. There are 15 residues in the CDR3. Deletions cut 2 bases from V and 0 bases from J, with 10 bases between. Germline assignment: CDR1 SGHRS and CDR2 YFSETQ.

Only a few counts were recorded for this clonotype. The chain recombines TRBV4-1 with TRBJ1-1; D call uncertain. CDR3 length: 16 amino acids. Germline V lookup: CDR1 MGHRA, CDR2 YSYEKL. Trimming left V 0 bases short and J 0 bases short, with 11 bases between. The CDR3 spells CASSQDAGTMNTEAFF. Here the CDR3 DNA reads TGCGCCAGCAGCCAAGATGCGGGTACGATGAACACTGAAGCTTTCTTT.

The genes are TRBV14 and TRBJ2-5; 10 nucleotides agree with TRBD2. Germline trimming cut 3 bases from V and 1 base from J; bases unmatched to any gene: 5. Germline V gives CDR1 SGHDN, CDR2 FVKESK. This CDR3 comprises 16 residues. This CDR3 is CASSQLASGGQETQYF. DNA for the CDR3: TGTGCCAGCAGCCAGCTCGCTAGCGGGGGCCAAGAGACCCAGTACTTC.

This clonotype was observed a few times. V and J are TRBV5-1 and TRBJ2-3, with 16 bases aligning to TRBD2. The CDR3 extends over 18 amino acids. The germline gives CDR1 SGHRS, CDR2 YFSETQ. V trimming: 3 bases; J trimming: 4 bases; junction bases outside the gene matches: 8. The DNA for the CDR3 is TGCGCCAGCAGCTCTCCGGGACTAGCGGGAGGGCCCTCAGATACGCAGTATTTT. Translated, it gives CASSSPGLAGGPSDTQYF.

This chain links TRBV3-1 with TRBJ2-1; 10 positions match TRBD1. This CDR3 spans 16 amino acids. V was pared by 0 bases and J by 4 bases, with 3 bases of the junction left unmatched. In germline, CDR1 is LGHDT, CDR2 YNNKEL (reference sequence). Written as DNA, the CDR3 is TGTGCCAGCAGCCAAGATTGGGACAGGGGATACAATGAGCAGTTCTTC. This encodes CASSQDWDRGYNEQFF.

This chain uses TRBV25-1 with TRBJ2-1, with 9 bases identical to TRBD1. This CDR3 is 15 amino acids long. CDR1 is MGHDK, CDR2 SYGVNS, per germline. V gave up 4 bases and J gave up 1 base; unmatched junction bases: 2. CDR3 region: CASSVDRGSYNEQFF. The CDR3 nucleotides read TGTGCCAGCAGTGTGGACAGGGGATCCTACAATGAGCAGTTCTTC.

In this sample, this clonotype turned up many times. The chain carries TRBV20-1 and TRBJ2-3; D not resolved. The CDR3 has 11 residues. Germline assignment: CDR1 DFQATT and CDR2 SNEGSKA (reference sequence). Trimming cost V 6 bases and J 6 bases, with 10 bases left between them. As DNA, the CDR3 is TGCAGTGCCCTGCCGTGGGATACGCAGTATTTT. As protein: CSALPWDTQYF.

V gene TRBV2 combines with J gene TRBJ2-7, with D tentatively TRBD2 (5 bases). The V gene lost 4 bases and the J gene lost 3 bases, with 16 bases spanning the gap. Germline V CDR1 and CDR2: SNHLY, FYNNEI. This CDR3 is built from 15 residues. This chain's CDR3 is CASSAGGGEIYEQYF. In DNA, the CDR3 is TGTGCCAGCAGTGCAGGAGGTGGAGAAATCTACGAGCAGTACTTC.

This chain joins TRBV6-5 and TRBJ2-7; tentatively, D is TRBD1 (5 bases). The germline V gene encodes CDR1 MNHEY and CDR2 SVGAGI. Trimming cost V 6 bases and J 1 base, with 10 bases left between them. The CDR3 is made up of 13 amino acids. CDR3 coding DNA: TGTGCCAGCAGATCCACAGGTTCCTACGAGCAGTACTTC. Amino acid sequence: CASRSTGSYEQYF.

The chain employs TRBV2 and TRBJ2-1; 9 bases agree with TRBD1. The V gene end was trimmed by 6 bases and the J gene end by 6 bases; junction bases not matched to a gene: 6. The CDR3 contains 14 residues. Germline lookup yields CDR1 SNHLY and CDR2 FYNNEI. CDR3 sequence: CASRRGTGSNEQFF. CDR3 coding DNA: TGTGCCAGCAGGAGAGGGACAGGGTCCAATGAGCAGTTCTTC.

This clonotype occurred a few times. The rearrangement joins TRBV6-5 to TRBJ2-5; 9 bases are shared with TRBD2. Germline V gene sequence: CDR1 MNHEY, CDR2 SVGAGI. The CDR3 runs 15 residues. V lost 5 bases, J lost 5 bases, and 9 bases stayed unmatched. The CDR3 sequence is CASSPTSGEGETQYF. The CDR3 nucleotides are TGTGCCAGCAGTCCGACTAGCGGAGAGGGGGAGACCCAGTACTTC.

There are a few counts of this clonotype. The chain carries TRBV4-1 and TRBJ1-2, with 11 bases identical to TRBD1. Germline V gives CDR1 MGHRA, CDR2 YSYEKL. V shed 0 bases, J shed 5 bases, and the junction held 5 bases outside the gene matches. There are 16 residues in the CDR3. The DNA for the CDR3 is TGCGCCAGCAGCCAAGATCGCGGACAGGGGGCTTATGGCTACACCTTC. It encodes CASSQDRGQGAYGYTF.

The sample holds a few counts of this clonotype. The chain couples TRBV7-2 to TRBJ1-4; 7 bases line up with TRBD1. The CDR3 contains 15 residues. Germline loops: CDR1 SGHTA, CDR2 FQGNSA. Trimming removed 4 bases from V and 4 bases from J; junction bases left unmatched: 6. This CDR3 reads CASSSRGQFNEKLFF. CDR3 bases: TGTGCCAGCAGCTCGAGGGGACAGTTTAATGAAAAACTGTTTTTT.

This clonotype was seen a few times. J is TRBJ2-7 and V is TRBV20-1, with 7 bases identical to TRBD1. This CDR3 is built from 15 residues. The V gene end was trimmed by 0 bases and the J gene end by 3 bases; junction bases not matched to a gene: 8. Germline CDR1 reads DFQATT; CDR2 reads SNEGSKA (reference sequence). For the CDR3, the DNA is TGCAGTGCTAGAGATTTGAGAGGGGGCGGCTACGAGCAGTACTTC. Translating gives CSARDLRGGGYEQYF.

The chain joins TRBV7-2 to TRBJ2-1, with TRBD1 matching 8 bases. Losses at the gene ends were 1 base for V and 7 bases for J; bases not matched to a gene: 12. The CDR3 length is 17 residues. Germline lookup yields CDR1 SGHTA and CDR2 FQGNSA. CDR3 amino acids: CASSLGRRQGSKNEQFF. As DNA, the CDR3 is TGTGCCAGCAGCTTAGGTCGCCGACAGGGGTCAAAAAATGAGCAGTTCTTC.